The entry that follows covers one TCR beta chain sequence. What it recognizes is unknown. This sample was taken from a study of CD8 T cells in Susac syndrome. The study's findings and limits: The authors acknowledged that their TCR sequencing and HLA analysis involved a relatively small number of individuals.

From germline, CDR1 is MGHRA and CDR2 YSYEKL. Trimming cost V 1 base and J 5 bases, with 14 bases left between them. This CDR3 has 15 amino acids. The RNA input was roughly 0.45 to 1 ug, and it was reverse transcribed with random hexamers. Amplification of TCR beta CDR3 used immunoSEQ multiplex PCR across 54 Vbeta and 13 Jbeta. One entry per CDR3 protein, called by TCRdb with MiXCR from the immunoSEQ multiplex PCR reads. The table has 71,000 or so distinct CDR3 sequences, nearly 96% seen once. The authors sequenced TCR beta from blood CD8+ and CD4+ T cells. TEMRA cells were enriched by FACS, while CD8+ and CD4+ T cells were obtained through a negative isolation that was performed magnetically.

The sequenced sample was CD4+ T cells from PBMCs. The J gene is TRBJ1-2, the V gene TRBV4-1; D might be TRBD1 (6 bases). The origin of this receptor is a human donor with multiple sclerosis. CDR3 loop: CASSQGPRQAYGYTF. The CDR3 nucleotides are TGCGCCAGCAGCCAAGGGCCCCGACAGGCTTATGGCTACACCTTC.